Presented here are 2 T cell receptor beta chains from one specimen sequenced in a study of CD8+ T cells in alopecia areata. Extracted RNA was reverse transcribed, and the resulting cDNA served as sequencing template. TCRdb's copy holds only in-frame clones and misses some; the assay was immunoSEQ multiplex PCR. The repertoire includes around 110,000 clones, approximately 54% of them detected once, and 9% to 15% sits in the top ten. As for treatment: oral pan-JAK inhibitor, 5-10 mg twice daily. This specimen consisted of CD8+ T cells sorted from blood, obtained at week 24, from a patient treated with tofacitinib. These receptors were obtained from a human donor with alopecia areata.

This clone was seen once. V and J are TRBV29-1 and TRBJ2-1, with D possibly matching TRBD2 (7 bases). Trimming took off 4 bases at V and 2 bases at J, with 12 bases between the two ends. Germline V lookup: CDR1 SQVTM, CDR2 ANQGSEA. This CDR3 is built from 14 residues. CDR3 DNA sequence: TGCAGCGTTGTAGGGGGGGCGGCCTACAATGAGCAGTTCTTC. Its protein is CSVVGGAAYNEQFF.

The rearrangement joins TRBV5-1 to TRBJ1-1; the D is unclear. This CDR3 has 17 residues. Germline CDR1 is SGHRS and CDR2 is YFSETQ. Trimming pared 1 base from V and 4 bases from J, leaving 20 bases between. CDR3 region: CASSLSLGGLRATEAFF. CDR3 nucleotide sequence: TGCGCCAGCAGCTTGTCCCTGGGTGGATTAAGAGCCACTGAAGCTTTCTTT.